These T cell receptor beta chains were read from a single sample in a study of OX40 agonist ivuxolimab in advanced cancers. Sequenced by immunoSEQ multiplex PCR; TCRdb stores in-frame clones only, minus some. This table has about 97,000 clones, approximately 87% appearing once. The material sequenced was CD4+ or CD8+ T cells sorted from blood, taken in a trial of the OX40 agonist ivuxolimab. The receptors come from an adult with an advanced solid tumor such as melanoma, head and neck, liver or kidney cancer. The CDR3 runs from the conserved cysteine through the conserved F or W. A D gene is named only where the DNA matches it firmly. Clone size is given for some rows only: seen once, a few or many times, or a class if the clone is expanded.

TRBV19	NA	NA	TRBJ1-1	TGTGCCAGTAGTACCCGATTAGACAGGTTCGCACCGTTGAACACTGAAGCTTTCTTT	CASSTRLDRFAPLNTEAFF
TRBV30	NA	NA	TRBJ1-2	TGTGCCTGGAGTGTACAAGGACCTCCAAAGGGCACCTTC	CAWSVQGPPKGTF
TRBV2	NA	NA	TRBJ2-3	TGTGCCAGCAGTTACAGACAGGCAAAGAGCACAGATACGCAGTATTTT	CASSYRQAKSTDTQYF
TRBV14	NA	NA	TRBJ2-5	TGTGCCAGCAGCCTAGAGGAGACCTACCAAGAGACCCAGTACTTC	CASSLEETYQETQYF
TRBV14	NA	NA	TRBJ2-5	TGTGCCAGCAGTTGGTACCAAGAGACCCAGTACTTC	CASSWYQETQYF
TRBV2	NA	NA	TRBJ2-7	TGTGCCAGCAGTGAACAGGGGACGAGCGGAGGATCCTACGAGCAGTACTTC	CASSEQGTSGGSYEQYF
TRBV6-1	TRBD2	NA	TRBJ2-7	TGTGCCAGCAGGATGGCCCTGGCGGGGGGCTACGAGCAGTACTTC	CASRMALAGGYEQYF
TRBV6-1	TRBD1	NA	TRBJ2-7	TGTGCCAGCAGTGAAGGAACAGGGGGCATCTACGAGCAGTACTTC	CASSEGTGGIYEQYF
TRBV19	NA	once	TRBJ1-4	TGTGCCAGTAAGAGCATACTCTTTACTAATGAAAAACTGTTTTTT	CASKSILFTNEKLFF
TRBV30	NA	NA	TRBJ1-3	TGTGCCTGGAGTGCGCCTTCAGGGTCCCTTCCCTTCGGAAACACCATATATTTT	CAWSAPSGSLPFGNTIYF
TRBV19	NA	NA	TRBJ1-2	TGTGCCAGTAACCACCAGGGACCGCTCTTGGGCTACACCTTC	CASNHQGPLLGYTF
TRBV19	TRBD1	NA	TRBJ1-2	TGTGCCAGTAGTATGTCTAGGACAGGGTGGCGAGTTAACTATGGCTACACCTTC	CASSMSRTGWRVNYGYTF
TRBV7-9	NA	NA	TRBJ1-6	TGTGCCAGCAGCCCAGTTAGCGGGGGCATCTATAATTCACCCCTCCACTTT	CASSPVSGGIYNSPLHF
TRBV4-3	NA	NA	TRBJ1-2	TGCGCCAGCAGCCAAGAAATTTTCAGGGGTTCTTCTAGCGTCGACTATGGCTACACCTTC	CASSQEIFRGSSSVDYGYTF
TRBV15	TRBD1	NA	TRBJ1-2	TGTGCCACCAGCAGAGACCCGGGACAGGGACTCATCTATGGCTACACCTTC	CATSRDPGQGLIYGYTF
TRBV19	TRBD1	NA	TRBJ1-3	TGTGCCAGTAGATCTTCAGGGGGAGGAAACACCATATATTTT	CASRSSGGGNTIYF
TRBV27	NA	NA	TRBJ2-3	TGTGCCAGCAGTTCCCGAGATACGCAGTATTTT	CASSSRDTQYF
TRBV7-2	TRBD1	NA	TRBJ2-1	TGTGCCAGCAGCTTACCATGGGACAGGCCCAATGAGCAGTTCTTC	CASSLPWDRPNEQFF
TRBV10-1	NA	NA	TRBJ1-5	TGCGCCAGCCCACTTTTGAGTGGGAAAAAGGGCTATCAGCCCCAGCATTTT	CASPLLSGKKGYQPQHF
TRBV7-2	TRBD2	NA	TRBJ2-5	TGTGCCAGCAGCCGGGGGGTCCAAGAGACCCAGTACTTC	CASSRGVQETQYF
TRBV7-2	TRBD2	NA	TRBJ2-5	TGTGCCAGCAGCCCTAGCGGGGTTCAAATTACCCAGTACTTC	CASSPSGVQITQYF
TRBV5-4	NA	NA	TRBJ1-1	TGTGCCAGCAAAAAAGGGGGTAACACTGAAGCTTTCTTT	CASKKGGNTEAFF
TRBV27	NA	NA	TRBJ1-5	TGTGCCAGCAGTTTATCGGGAGTGGCGGAGGGGAGGTCTCAGCCCCAGCATTTT	CASSLSGVAEGRSQPQHF
TRBV5-6	NA	few	TRBJ1-2	TGTGCCAGCAGCTCGGACTACTATGGCTACACCTTC	CASSSDYYGYTF
TRBV7-9	TRBD2	NA	TRBJ2-1	TGTGCCAGCAGCTTAGGGCTAGCGGGGGTAGGGATCGATGAGCAGTTCTTC	CASSLGLAGVGIDEQFF
TRBV5-6	TRBD2	NA	TRBJ2-3	TGTGCCAGCAGCTCGGGACTAGCTAGCACAGATACGCAGTATTTT	CASSSGLASTDTQYF
TRBV5-6	TRBD2	NA	TRBJ2-7	TGTGCCAGCAGCCTGGGTAGCGGGAGCCTAAGCTCCTACGAGCAGTACTTC	CASSLGSGSLSSYEQYF
TRBV9	TRBD2	NA	TRBJ2-5	TGTGCCAGCAGCGGTGGCGGGGGAGGGGAAGAGACCCAGTACTTC	CASSGGGGGEETQYF
TRBV18	NA	once	TRBJ1-4	TGTGCCAGCTCACTGGGAAGGGACTCTAATGAAAAACTGTTTTTT	CASSLGRDSNEKLFF
TRBV11-2	NA	NA	TRBJ2-7	TGTGCCAGCAGCCCCCTTACATCCGAGCAGTACTTC	CASSPLTSEQYF
TRBV4-1	NA	NA	TRBJ2-7	TGCGCCAGCAGCCAGGGGCTGGACAGACCTTACGAGCAGTACTTC	CASSQGLDRPYEQYF